The text below deals with one T cell receptor beta chain. What it binds is not known. The sample originates from a study of shared clonotypes between healthy human individuals. Study-level information: Each donor contributed plates that comprised three CD4 naive, three CD4 memory, two CD8 naive and one CD8 memory.

CD45RO-negative cells were positively selected for CCR7, leaving out terminally differentiated effector memory CD45RA+ cells. All the donors were Caucasian adults who lived in Nashville, Tennessee. The CDR3 consists of 15 residues. V was trimmed by 4 bases and J by 2 bases, leaving 15 bases between them. Germline V gives CDR1 SGHTA, CDR2 FQGNSA. Some clones are missing from TCRdb's copy, which holds only in-frame ones; the method was immunoSEQ multiplex PCR. The table has about 2.1 million clones, over 85% seen once. Study-wide results and caveats: A handful of donors showed sharing of approximately 5% of naive CD4 clonotypes.

This chain joins TRBV7-2 and TRBJ2-7; D is perhaps TRBD2 (5 bases). The source is a young man in good health. Some clones in this sample may be carry-over from other donors' samples. Material: naive CD8+ T cells from PBMCs. CDR3 sequence reads: CASSSAPPLAYEQYF. The CDR3 DNA follows: TGTGCCAGCAGCTCCGCCCCCCCACTAGCCTACGAGCAGTACTTC.